Sequencing of this TCR beta chain was carried out in a study of blood T cell repertoires in COVID-19. Whole-study context: Material from acute and convalescent COVID-19 was sourced from the United States, Italy and Spain. The cDNA or gDNA used as material had been derived from T cells, B-cell-depleted T cells, or PBMCs.

Losses at the gene ends were 5 bases for V and 3 bases for J; bases not matched to a gene: 7. The length of the CDR3 is 15 residues. The germline CDR1 and CDR2 sequences are MDHEN and SYDVKM. In this sample, this clone turned up once. Methods used by the authors: Amplifying reference gene primers gave estimates of nucleated cell counts. Data came from immunoSEQ multiplex PCR; TCRdb stores just in-frame clones and leaves some out. Clone size and the V and J calls come from that table; the DNA yielded D and trimming. The repertoire holds over 110,000 clones, with around 90% as singletons. The sample was peripheral blood. The clonotype comes from a man between 70 and 80 years old with acute or convalescent COVID-19. The chain joins TRBV28 to TRBJ2-7; 10 bases are shared with TRBD1. The CDR3 bases are TGTGCCAGCAGTAGCCGGACAGGGGGGCTCTACGAGCAGTACTTC. It translates to CASSSRTGGLYEQYF.